These 2 T cell receptor beta chains share one sample of origin, sequenced in a study of T cell responses to AZD1222 COVID-19 vaccine. Sequencing used immunoSEQ multiplex PCR; TCRdb keeps in-frame clones, though not all of them. The sample contains about 100,000 clones, around 83% of which appear only once. Specimen: peripheral blood, collected on day 0 of AZD1222 vaccination. The source is an adult in good health.

V and J are TRBV9 and TRBJ2-5; 9 bases are a match to TRBD1. The germline gives CDR1 SGDLS, CDR2 YYNGEE. The ends lost 2 bases at V and 1 base at J; junction bases unmatched: 3. The length of the CDR3 is 15 residues. CDR3 sequence (DNA): TGTGCCAGCAGCGTGGACAGGGGCCCCCAAGAGACCCAGTACTTC. Residues: CASSVDRGPQETQYF.

V is TRBV6-4 and J is TRBJ2-1; 9 nucleotides match TRBD2. CDR1 MRHNA and CDR2 SNTAGT come from the germline V gene. After removal of 4 bases from V and 3 bases from J, the junction contained 10 bases not matched to a gene. CDR3 size: 17 residues. The CDR3 DNA sequence: TGTGCCAGCAGTGTCCTTGAGACTAGCGGTATCTACAATGAGCAGTTCTTC. Amino acids: CASSVLETSGIYNEQFF.